The entry below describes one T cell receptor beta chain. The antigen is undetermined. Only in-frame clones appear in the TCRdb table, and some are missing; sequencing was by immunoSEQ multiplex PCR. This table holds under 100,000 clones, 90% found once. This sample is part of a study of OX40 agonist ivuxolimab in advanced cancers. Study-level information: Under the entry rules, prior anti-PD-1, anti-PD-L1 or anti-CTLA-4 therapy was allowed, and more than 35% had some. Whole-study results and caveats: Dose levels from 0.1 to 3.0 mg/kg saw CD4+ and CD8+ blood T cells expand clonally by week 6. What antigens the expanded peripheral T cells recognized was never established.

Enrollment shut out patients with autoimmune disease history or systemic immunosuppression. The sample in question was CD4+ or CD8+ T cells sorted from blood, obtained in a trial of the OX40 agonist ivuxolimab. This sequence originates from an adult with an advanced solid tumor such as melanoma, head and neck, liver or kidney cancer.

The CDR3 nucleotides are TGTGCCAGCAGTGAAGCGCAGAGCTCCTATAATTCACCCCTCCACTTT. Translating gives CASSEAQSSYNSPLHF. The chain links TRBV6-1 to TRBJ1-6; D gene uncertain. Trimming took 0 bases from V and 0 from J, leaving 6 bases between them. The CDR3 runs 16 residues. Germline CDR1 is MNHNS and CDR2 is SASEGT.